Listed below are T cell receptor beta chains from one sample, sequenced in a study of tumor-infiltrating lymphocytes in primary liver carcinoma. MiXCR was run by TCRdb on the multiplex PCR reads, yielding one entry per CDR3 protein. The sample includes about 200,000 distinct CDR3 sequences, 65% of them seen just once. Sequencing was done on a sample of peripheral blood. These receptors came from a woman aged 60-70 years with primary liver carcinoma and hepatitis B virus infection. Each CDR3 is given with its conserved first and last residue. D genes are given only for firm matches. Size is stated for part of the rows, as once, few or many counts, or as a class when the clone is expanded.

d_gene: TRBD1
v_gene: TRBV29-1
abundance: NA
j_gene: TRBJ2-2
CDR3aa: CSGGQGSGELFF
CDR3nt: TGCAGCGGTGGACAGGGGTCCGGGGAGCTGTTTTTT

d_gene: TRBD1
v_gene: TRBV11-2
abundance: NA
j_gene: TRBJ2-7
CDR3aa: CASTPTGGKRGSYEQYF
CDR3nt: TGTGCCAGTACGCCGACAGGGGGCAAAAGGGGCTCCTACGAGCAGTACTTC

d_gene: NA
v_gene: TRBV6-6
abundance: NA
j_gene: TRBJ1-3
CDR3aa: CASSRGGNTMYF
CDR3nt: TGTGCCAGCAGCCGCGGGGGAAACACCATGTATTTT

d_gene: TRBD2
v_gene: TRBV11-2
abundance: NA
j_gene: TRBJ2-5
CDR3aa: CASSLGRAGETHYF
CDR3nt: TGTGCCAGTAGCTTAGGCAGGGCGGGGGAGACCCACTACTTC

d_gene: NA
v_gene: TRBV11-3
abundance: NA
j_gene: TRBJ2-7
CDR3aa: CASSLVGVSCEQYF
CDR3nt: TGTGCCAGCAGCTTAGTGGGCGTCTCCTGCGAGCAGTACTTC

d_gene: NA
v_gene: TRBV29-1
abundance: NA
j_gene: TRBJ2-1
CDR3aa: CSVGPANERFF
CDR3nt: TGCAGTGTCGGGCCGGCCAATGAGCGGTTCTTC

d_gene: NA
v_gene: TRBV6-6
abundance: NA
j_gene: TRBJ1-2
CDR3aa: CASSETGTVGYAF
CDR3nt: TGTGCCAGCAGTGAAACAGGGACGGTTGGCTACGCATTC

d_gene: TRBD1
v_gene: TRBV6-1
abundance: few
j_gene: TRBJ1-1
CDR3aa: CASGGPRSRQGANTEAFF
CDR3nt: TGTGCCAGCGGCGGACCGAGGTCCCGACAGGGGGCTAACACTGAAGCTTTCTTT

d_gene: NA
v_gene: TRBV19
abundance: few
j_gene: TRBJ1-2
CDR3aa: CASSQTSPRYGYTF
CDR3nt: TGTGCCAGTAGTCAAACATCGCCAAGATATGGCTACACCTTC

d_gene: NA
v_gene: TRBV11-2
abundance: NA
j_gene: TRBJ2-3
CDR3aa: CASSLGGLSTDTHYF
CDR3nt: TGTGCCAGCAGCTTAGGAGGCCTTAGCACAGATACACACTATTTT

d_gene: NA
v_gene: TRBV7-3
abundance: NA
j_gene: TRBJ1-2
CDR3aa: CASKRPLRSRGNGYTF
CDR3nt: TGTGCCAGCAAAAGGCCACTAAGGAGCCGGGGGAACGGCTACACCTTC

d_gene: NA
v_gene: TRBV28
abundance: NA
j_gene: TRBJ1-1
CDR3aa: CPSSLSRPPAYTEAFF
CDR3nt: TGTCCCAGCAGTTTATCTAGGCCACCGGCGTACACTGAAGCTTTCTTT

d_gene: TRBD1
v_gene: TRBV12-3/TRBV12-4
abundance: NA
j_gene: TRBJ2-1
CDR3aa: CANSLARDRGQFF
CDR3nt: TGTGCCAACAGTTTAGCCCGGGACAGGGGGCAGTTCTTC

d_gene: NA
v_gene: TRBV6-1
abundance: NA
j_gene: TRBJ2-7
CDR3aa: CVSSEARGGYEQYF
CDR3nt: TGTGTCAGCAGTGAAGCGAGGGGGGGGTACGAGCAGTACTTC

d_gene: TRBD2
v_gene: TRBV10-3
abundance: few
j_gene: TRBJ2-1
CDR3aa: CAISPGTSGRDEQFF
CDR3nt: TGTGCCATCAGTCCCGGGACTAGCGGGCGAGACGAGCAGTTCTTC

d_gene: NA
v_gene: TRBV5-1
abundance: many
j_gene: TRBJ2-5
CDR3aa: CASSGGDRAQETQYF
CDR3nt: TGCGCCAGCAGCGGGGGGGACAGAGCCCAAGAGACCCAGTACTTC

d_gene: NA
v_gene: TRBV28
abundance: NA
j_gene: TRBJ2-7
CDR3aa: CASSLGGTLYEQYF
CDR3nt: TGTGCCAGCAGTTTGGGCGGAACCCTCTACGAGCAGTACTTC

d_gene: TRBD2
v_gene: TRBV11-2
abundance: NA
j_gene: TRBJ2-3
CDR3aa: CANSLDSTGTSTGTQYF
CDR3nt: TGTGCCAATAGCTTAGACTCTACAGGGACTAGCACAGGTACGCAGTATTTT

d_gene: TRBD2
v_gene: TRBV30
abundance: few
j_gene: TRBJ2-3
CDR3aa: CAWSVKASGRTDTQYF
CDR3nt: TGTGCCTGGAGTGTAAAGGCTAGCGGTCGCACAGATACGCAGTATTTT

d_gene: NA
v_gene: TRBV11-3
abundance: NA
j_gene: TRBJ2-1
CDR3aa: CASSLGLGELSYNEQFF
CDR3nt: TGTGCCAGCAGCTTAGGGCTCGGCGAGCTTTCTTACAATGAGCAGTTCTTC

d_gene: NA
v_gene: TRBV5-1
abundance: NA
j_gene: TRBJ1-2
CDR3aa: CASRPNRENGYTF
CDR3nt: TGCGCCAGCAGACCGAACAGGGAGAATGGCTACACCTTC

d_gene: NA
v_gene: TRBV4-1
abundance: NA
j_gene: TRBJ2-7
CDR3aa: CASSQDRGGTGTYEQYF
CDR3nt: TGCGCCAGCAGCCAAGATCGCGGCGGAACTGGGACCTACGAGCAGTACTTC

d_gene: NA
v_gene: TRBV12-3/TRBV12-4
abundance: many
j_gene: TRBJ2-7
CDR3aa: CASSFGQRYEQYF
CDR3nt: TGTGCCAGCAGTTTTGGACAGAGATACGAGCAGTACTTC